Below, 12 T cell receptor beta chains from the same sample are listed, as sequenced in a study of cytomegalovirus exposure and HLA in healthy donors. Use of 60 Vbeta and 13 Jbeta primers characterized the PCR. Some clones are missing from TCRdb's copy, which holds only in-frame ones; the method was immunoSEQ multiplex PCR. The sample lists approximately 100,000 clones, about three fifths occurring once. The sequenced sample consisted of PBMCs. These receptors came from a man aged 25-45 years in good health and CMV-seronegative.

The chain recombines TRBV7-9 with TRBJ2-2; no clear D gene. The CDR3 covers 13 residues. V shed 1 base and J shed 9 bases, with 9 bases lying between them. The V gene's germline CDR1 is SEHNR and CDR2 FQNEAQ (reference sequence). CDR3 DNA sequence: TGTGCCAGCAGCTTAGGTCCAGGAAGGGAGCTGTTTTTT. Translation gives CASSLGPGRELFF.

The chain recombines TRBV5-1 with TRBJ1-6; tentatively, D is TRBD1 (5 bases). With 0 bases removed from V and 4 bases from J, the gap between germline ends came to 14 bases. From germline, CDR1 is SGHRS and CDR2 YFSETQ. This CDR3 spans 17 amino acids. In nucleotides, the CDR3 is TGCGCCAGCAGCTTGGCTCTAGACAAGGGGTATAATTCACCCCTCCACTTT. Protein sequence: CASSLALDKGYNSPLHF.

The gene calls are TRBV5-6 and TRBJ2-5, with D possibly being TRBD1 (6 bases). From germline, CDR1 is SGHDT and CDR2 YYEEEE. CDR3 length: 14 residues. V was shortened by 0 bases and J by 4 bases, with 10 bases between the two germline ends. The CDR3 region is CASSLVQGRETQYF. As DNA, the CDR3 is TGTGCCAGCAGCTTGGTACAGGGAAGAGAGACCCAGTACTTC.

V usage is TRBV10-2 and J usage is TRBJ1-2; TRBD1 agrees at 8 bases. Per the germline V gene, CDR1 is WSHSY and CDR2 is SAAADI. The CDR3 runs 15 residues. The junction had 6 bases not matched to a gene; V was cut back by 2 bases and J by 4 bases. The CDR3: CASSEPGGAGYGYTF. The CDR3 DNA follows: TGCGCCAGCAGTGAGCCAGGGGGCGCGGGCTATGGCTACACCTTC.

The J gene is TRBJ1-1, the V gene TRBV19; D unresolved. The CDR3 sequence is 15 residues long. The germline V gene has CDR1 LNHDA and CDR2 SQIVND (reference sequence). Between the trimmed V and J ends, which lost 6 bases and 1 base, there was a span of 15 bases. The CDR3 coding sequence is TGTGCCAGTAGCACCACGGGGAAGGGGAACACTGAAGCTTTCTTT. This codes for CASSTTGKGNTEAFF. Full variable domain (remainder filled in from reference TRBV19 and TRBJ1-1): DGGITQSPKYLFRKEGQNVTLSCEQNLNHDAMYWYRQDPGQGLRLIYYSQIVNDFQKGDIAEGYSVSREKKESFPLTVTSAQKNPTAFYLCASSTTGKGNTEAFFGQGTRLTVV.

This chain links TRBV5-1 with TRBJ2-7; the D gene is possibly TRBD1 (5 bases). Trimming took 4 bases from V and 0 from J, leaving 14 bases between them. The CDR3 is 15 residues long. Germline CDR1 is SGHRS and CDR2 is YFSETQ. The CDR3 DNA follows: TGCGCCAGCAGCCCAACGACAGATAGCTCCTACGAGCAGTACTTC. Translation: CASSPTTDSSYEQYF.

The V gene is TRBV4-1, the J gene TRBJ2-5, with 9 bases lining up with TRBD2. The germline V gene encodes CDR1 MGHRA and CDR2 YSYEKL. The CDR3 is made up of 15 amino acids. V trimming: 4 bases; J trimming: 5 bases; junction bases outside the gene matches: 8. The CDR3 reads CASSRAGGPVETQYF. DNA for the CDR3: TGCGCCAGCAGCCGTGCGGGGGGGCCTGTGGAGACCCAGTACTTC.

V usage is TRBV7-8 and J usage is TRBJ2-1; 11 nucleotides line up with TRBD2. The CDR3 length is 14 residues. Per germline, CDR1 SGHVS and CDR2 FQNEAQ. Losses at the gene ends were 5 bases for V and 9 bases for J; bases not matched to a gene: 6. The CDR3 loop is CASSTPGLAVEQFF. The CDR3 nucleotides are TGTGCCAGCAGCACGCCGGGACTAGCGGTTGAGCAGTTCTTC.

This sequence joins TRBV6-5 and TRBJ2-2, with TRBD1 identical over 11 bases. There are 15 residues in the CDR3. V trimming: 8 bases; J trimming: 5 bases; junction bases outside the gene matches: 7. Germline CDR1 is MNHEY and CDR2 is SVGAGI. The chain's CDR3 is CASHPGQGATGELFF. The CDR3, as DNA: TGTGCCAGCCATCCAGGACAGGGGGCGACCGGGGAGCTGTTTTTT.

The chain employs TRBV28 and TRBJ1-5; D ambiguous. CDR1 and CDR2 from the germline V gene are MDHEN and SYDVKM. This CDR3 is built from 15 residues. Deletions cut 5 bases from V and 7 bases from J, with 18 bases between. CDR3 sequence: CASSLPTRGEQPQHF. Here the CDR3 DNA reads TGTGCCAGCAGTCTCCCCACCCGGGGAGAGCAGCCCCAGCATTTT.

The chain employs TRBV27 and TRBJ2-1; TRBD2 matches at 10 bases. Germline V gene data show CDR1 as MNHEY and CDR2 as SMNVEV (reference sequence). Trimming cost V 6 bases and J 10 bases; bases outside gene matches: 9. The CDR3 covers 14 residues. The CDR3 nucleotides read TGTGCCAGCAGAGGGACTAGCGTGCCGGCGGAGCAGTTCTTC. Protein product: CASRGTSVPAEQFF.

This clone has just a few counts. The gene calls are TRBV6-4 and TRBJ2-2, with 12 nucleotides matching TRBD2. The CDR3 runs 13 residues. Looked up from germline, CDR1 is MRHNA and CDR2 is SNTAGT. V lost 8 bases to trimming and J lost 5 bases; unmatched junction nucleotides: 0. The CDR3 nucleotides read TGTGCCAGCGGGACTAGCGGGACCGGGGAGCTGTTTTTT. This sequence encodes CASGTSGTGELFF.